This TCR beta chain stems from a study of blood T cells in healthy people across ages. Study-level results: Long-lived and aged donors differed, with more naive CD4+ cells and higher diversity in the long-lived.

The second PCR ran about 6 to 12 cycles with a sample-barcoded 5' primer and J-beta primers. TCRdb used MiXCR to reprocess the 5' RACE reads, holding one entry per CDR3 protein. There are under 1,100,000 distinct CDR3 sequences in the sample; under 30% occur only once, and 0.65% to 0.95% lies in the top ten. This CDR3 is built from 13 residues. Germline V lookup: CDR1 MNHNY, CDR2 SVGAGI (reference sequence). With respect to this clonotype: Its antigen remains unidentified. At one end the junction does not follow the germline gene, possibly because of a read error.

This same sample was also taken into another study, of T cells of mothers and their children. That paper states: RNA that had been extracted went wholly into cDNA synthesis, at roughly 1.5 ug per 15 ul.

Sequencing input: blood. The chain links TRBV6-6 to TRBJ2-5, with D hard to call. This sequence originates from a girl aged 2-10 years in good health. Here the CDR3 reads CASSEFTQETRYF. The CDR3 bases are TGTGCCAGCAGTGAGTTCACCCAAGAGACCCGGTACTTC.